These T cell receptor beta chains were read from a single sample in a study of blood T cell repertoires in COVID-19. The repertoire was sequenced with immunoSEQ multiplex PCR; TCRdb's copy has only in-frame clones and lacks some. The sample contains approximately 71,000 clones, more than 70% of which appear only once. What was sequenced was peripheral blood. These receptors came from a middle-aged man with acute or convalescent COVID-19. CDR3s include the opening cysteine and the closing phenylalanine or tryptophan. Fields, in order: V gene, D gene, clone size, J gene, CDR3 DNA, CDR3 protein. D genes are given only for firm matches. Size is stated for part of the rows, as once, few or many counts, or as a class when the clone is expanded.

V gene: TRBV7-8; D gene: -; clone size: -; J gene: TRBJ1-1; CDR3 DNA: TGTGCCAGCAGCCCGCTGGGGAGGGAGACTGAAGCTTTCTTT; CDR3 protein: CASSPLGRETEAFF
V gene: TRBV3-1/TRBV3-2; D gene: -; clone size: -; J gene: TRBJ2-4; CDR3 DNA: TGTGCCAGCAGCCCTGGCCCGGTGAGGAACATTCAGTACTTC; CDR3 protein: CASSPGPVRNIQYF
V gene: TRBV9; D gene: -; clone size: once; J gene: TRBJ2-1; CDR3 DNA: TGTGCCAGCAGCCCGAGGCTAGCCGCCTACAATGAGCAGTTCTTC; CDR3 protein: CASSPRLAAYNEQFF
V gene: TRBV4-1; D gene: TRBD2; clone size: -; J gene: TRBJ2-1; CDR3 DNA: TGCGCCAGCAGCCAAGGACACCGGACTAGCGGAGACAATGAGCAGTTCTTC; CDR3 protein: CASSQGHRTSGDNEQFF
V gene: TRBV19; D gene: -; clone size: -; J gene: TRBJ1-6; CDR3 DNA: TGTGCCAGTAGTATAGACACGAGCTCCTATAATTCACCCCTCCACTTT; CDR3 protein: CASSIDTSSYNSPLHF
V gene: TRBV3-1/TRBV3-2; D gene: TRBD1; clone size: -; J gene: TRBJ1-2; CDR3 DNA: TGTGCCAGCAGCCAAGATAACACAGGGGGCCTCTATGGCTACACCTTC; CDR3 protein: CASSQDNTGGLYGYTF
V gene: TRBV9; D gene: -; clone size: once; J gene: TRBJ2-2; CDR3 DNA: TGTGCCAGCAGCCCCCAGGACAGTTGGCCCGGGGAGCTGTTTTTT; CDR3 protein: CASSPQDSWPGELFF
V gene: TRBV6-5; D gene: -; clone size: -; J gene: TRBJ1-1; CDR3 DNA: TGTGCCAGCAGTTTAAGACAGGCAATGAACACTGAAGCTTTCTTT; CDR3 protein: CASSLRQAMNTEAFF
V gene: TRBV30; D gene: -; clone size: -; J gene: TRBJ1-6; CDR3 DNA: TGTGCCTGGGAACCTAGGCATTTGAGCTCCTATAATTCACCCCTCCACTTT; CDR3 protein: CAWEPRHLSSYNSPLHF
V gene: TRBV10-3; D gene: TRBD1; clone size: once; J gene: TRBJ2-1; CDR3 DNA: TGTGCCATCAGTGTAGGAGACAGGGTTGGCAATGAGCAGTTCTTC; CDR3 protein: CAISVGDRVGNEQFF
V gene: TRBV5-8; D gene: -; clone size: -; J gene: TRBJ1-3; CDR3 DNA: TGTGCCAGCAGCTTGGACTCCGTCTCTGGAAACACCATATATTTT; CDR3 protein: CASSLDSVSGNTIYF
V gene: TRBV7-6; D gene: -; clone size: -; J gene: TRBJ1-1; CDR3 DNA: TGTGCCAGCAGCCCGCGAGGAGGGTGGGGAACTGAAGCTTTCTTT; CDR3 protein: CASSPRGGWGTEAFF
V gene: TRBV7-3; D gene: -; clone size: -; J gene: TRBJ2-1; CDR3 DNA: TGTGCCAGCAGCTTAAACCCCCCGGGACACCCCTTGGATGAGCAGTTCTTC; CDR3 protein: CASSLNPPGHPLDEQFF
V gene: TRBV30; D gene: TRBD2; clone size: -; J gene: TRBJ2-2; CDR3 DNA: TGTGCCTGGACCGGTCTAGCGGGAGGGCTGAACACCGGGGAGCTGTTTTTT; CDR3 protein: CAWTGLAGGLNTGELFF
V gene: TRBV12-3/TRBV12-4; D gene: TRBD2; clone size: large; J gene: TRBJ2-1; CDR3 DNA: TGTGCCAGCAGTTTAACCGGGAGGGAGCAGTTCTTC; CDR3 protein: CASSLTGREQFF
V gene: TRBV28; D gene: -; clone size: -; J gene: TRBJ1-1; CDR3 DNA: TGTGCCAGTAACGAGATGAACACTGAAGCTTTCTTT; CDR3 protein: CASNEMNTEAFF
V gene: TRBV18; D gene: TRBD2; clone size: -; J gene: TRBJ2-3; CDR3 DNA: TGTGCCAGCTCATGGGGGACTAGCGGTGGAGATACGCAGTATTTT; CDR3 protein: CASSWGTSGGDTQYF
V gene: TRBV29-1; D gene: TRBD2; clone size: -; J gene: TRBJ2-7; CDR3 DNA: TGCAGCGTGGGACTAGTAAACTCCTACGAGCAGTACTTC; CDR3 protein: CSVGLVNSYEQYF
V gene: TRBV5-6; D gene: TRBD1; clone size: -; J gene: TRBJ2-1; CDR3 DNA: TGTGCCAGCAGCTTGAGGGACAGACCTTACAATGAGCAGTTCTTC; CDR3 protein: CASSLRDRPYNEQFF
V gene: TRBV14; D gene: -; clone size: -; J gene: TRBJ2-1; CDR3 DNA: TGTGCCAGCAGCCAAGGACCCCTAGTCTACAATGAGCAGTTCTTC; CDR3 protein: CASSQGPLVYNEQFF
V gene: TRBV5-1; D gene: TRBD1; clone size: -; J gene: TRBJ1-1; CDR3 DNA: TGCGCCAGCCAGGGGGGTCTTCTCATGAACACTGAAGCTTTCTTT; CDR3 protein: CASQGGLLMNTEAFF
V gene: TRBV27; D gene: TRBD1; clone size: -; J gene: TRBJ2-3; CDR3 DNA: TGTGCCAGCAGTCCGACAATTCACCCGGGACAGGGGTCGACAGATACGCAGTATTTT; CDR3 protein: CASSPTIHPGQGSTDTQYF
V gene: TRBV6-5; D gene: -; clone size: -; J gene: TRBJ1-5; CDR3 DNA: TGTGCCAGCGGACAGTCGAGCAATCAGCCCCAGCATTTT; CDR3 protein: CASGQSSNQPQHF
V gene: TRBV20-1; D gene: -; clone size: -; J gene: TRBJ1-5; CDR3 DNA: TGCAGTGCTAGTGACAGTTATAGCAATCAGCCCCAGCATTTT; CDR3 protein: CSASDSYSNQPQHF
V gene: TRBV6-5; D gene: -; clone size: -; J gene: TRBJ2-5; CDR3 DNA: TGTGCCAGCAGTCGGACGGGAAGTTCCCAGTACTTC; CDR3 protein: CASSRTGSSQYF
V gene: TRBV7-2; D gene: -; clone size: -; J gene: TRBJ2-7; CDR3 DNA: TGTGCCAGCAGCCCCCAGGCAACTAGTCGCGAGCAGTACTTC; CDR3 protein: CASSPQATSREQYF
V gene: TRBV7-9; D gene: TRBD1; clone size: -; J gene: TRBJ1-2; CDR3 DNA: TGTGCCAGCAGCTTAGCAGGACAGGGGACCAACTACACCTTC; CDR3 protein: CASSLAGQGTNYTF
V gene: TRBV7-9; D gene: TRBD1; clone size: once; J gene: TRBJ1-5; CDR3 DNA: TGTGCCAGCAGCCGAGGGACAGGGGGTGGCAATCAGCCCCAGCATTTT; CDR3 protein: CASSRGTGGGNQPQHF
V gene: TRBV6-1; D gene: TRBD2; clone size: -; J gene: TRBJ2-7; CDR3 DNA: TGTGCCAGCAGTGAACCGGGGGGGAAGGCCTACGAGCAGTACTTC; CDR3 protein: CASSEPGGKAYEQYF
V gene: TRBV19; D gene: TRBD1; clone size: -; J gene: TRBJ1-3; CDR3 DNA: TGTGCCAGTAGTCGATACCAAACGGACAGGGGTAAAATTCGCTCTGGAAACACCATATATTTT; CDR3 protein: CASSRYQTDRGKIRSGNTIYF
V gene: TRBV19; D gene: TRBD1; clone size: -; J gene: TRBJ2-7; CDR3 DNA: TGTGCCAGTAGTATTAGTCCGCGGACAGGGGAAAGGTACGAGCAGTACTTC; CDR3 protein: CASSISPRTGERYEQYF
V gene: TRBV30; D gene: -; clone size: -; J gene: TRBJ2-1; CDR3 DNA: TGTGCCTGGAACCCCAACAGGTACAATGAGCAGTTCTTC; CDR3 protein: CAWNPNRYNEQFF
V gene: TRBV27; D gene: TRBD1; clone size: -; J gene: TRBJ1-2; CDR3 DNA: TGTGCCAGCAGTGAACAGGGGGCGGATGGCTACACCTTC; CDR3 protein: CASSEQGADGYTF
V gene: TRBV2; D gene: -; clone size: -; J gene: TRBJ2-1; CDR3 DNA: TGTGCCAGCGGAGGCGCCGGCTCCTACAATGAGCAGTTCTTC; CDR3 protein: CASGGAGSYNEQFF
V gene: TRBV3-1/TRBV3-2; D gene: TRBD2; clone size: -; J gene: TRBJ2-5; CDR3 DNA: TGTGCCAGCAGCCAAAAGATCAGCGGGGGGGCGGACCGCCGTCAGACCCAGTACTTC; CDR3 protein: CASSQKISGGADRRQTQYF
V gene: TRBV13; D gene: TRBD2; clone size: few; J gene: TRBJ2-3; CDR3 DNA: TGTGCCAGCAGCTCCAGGAGGAGCGGGGGGGACACAGATACGCAGTATTTT; CDR3 protein: CASSSRRSGGDTDTQYF
V gene: TRBV6-1; D gene: TRBD1; clone size: -; J gene: TRBJ2-1; CDR3 DNA: TGTGCCAGCAGTGTAACCGGGACAGGGGGCCTCACCTCCTACAATGAGCAGTTCTTC; CDR3 protein: CASSVTGTGGLTSYNEQFF
V gene: TRBV24-1; D gene: TRBD1; clone size: -; J gene: TRBJ2-5; CDR3 DNA: TGTGCCACCAGTGATCCTGGACAGGGGTCAGAGACCCAGTACTTC; CDR3 protein: CATSDPGQGSETQYF
V gene: TRBV5-4; D gene: -; clone size: few; J gene: TRBJ2-7; CDR3 DNA: TGTGCCAGCAGCTTGGGCGGCTCTATTCGCTTCAACGAGCAGTACTTC; CDR3 protein: CASSLGGSIRFNEQYF
V gene: TRBV3-1/TRBV3-2; D gene: -; clone size: -; J gene: TRBJ2-7; CDR3 DNA: TGTGCCAGCAGCCAGGAACCCGGGGAAGCCTACGAGCAGTACTTC; CDR3 protein: CASSQEPGEAYEQYF
V gene: TRBV7-6; D gene: -; clone size: -; J gene: TRBJ1-1; CDR3 DNA: TGTGCCAGCAGCTTAAAGGACACAGGGAGTTCTGAAGCTTTCTTT; CDR3 protein: CASSLKDTGSSEAFF
V gene: TRBV5-8; D gene: -; clone size: -; J gene: TRBJ1-5; CDR3 DNA: TGTGCCAGCAGCGAAGACTGGAGCAATCAGCCCCAGCATTTT; CDR3 protein: CASSEDWSNQPQHF
V gene: TRBV9; D gene: -; clone size: -; J gene: TRBJ2-2; CDR3 DNA: TGTGCCAGCAGCGTAGTAGGGGGCGGGAACGGGGAGCTGTTTTTT; CDR3 protein: CASSVVGGGNGELFF
V gene: TRBV28; D gene: TRBD1; clone size: -; J gene: TRBJ2-1; CDR3 DNA: TGTGCCAGCAGGTCTCTTCCTGGGACAGCGAACAATGAGCAGTTCTTC; CDR3 protein: CASRSLPGTANNEQFF
V gene: TRBV4-2; D gene: -; clone size: -; J gene: TRBJ1-5; CDR3 DNA: TGTGCCAGCAGCCAAGGAGGGAGCAATCAGCCCCAGCATTTT; CDR3 protein: CASSQGGSNQPQHF
V gene: TRBV23-1; D gene: -; clone size: -; J gene: TRBJ1-2; CDR3 DNA: TGCGCCAGCAGTCAATCCGTGGGGGGGGCGTATGGCTACACCTTC; CDR3 protein: CASSQSVGGAYGYTF
V gene: TRBV5-4; D gene: -; clone size: -; J gene: TRBJ2-7; CDR3 DNA: TGTGCCAGCAGCCGGACACCAAGCTCCTACGAGCAGTACTTC; CDR3 protein: CASSRTPSSYEQYF
V gene: TRBV20-1; D gene: -; clone size: -; J gene: TRBJ2-1; CDR3 DNA: TGCAGTGCTAGTGCTCAGGGCTGGAATGAGCAGTTCTTC; CDR3 protein: CSASAQGWNEQFF
V gene: TRBV7-2; D gene: TRBD1; clone size: -; J gene: TRBJ1-2; CDR3 DNA: TGTGCCAGCAGCTGGACAGGCGAGTATGGCTACACCTTC; CDR3 protein: CASSWTGEYGYTF
V gene: TRBV5-5; D gene: TRBD1; clone size: -; J gene: TRBJ1-6; CDR3 DNA: TGTGCCAGCAGCTTGTGGCAGGGGGCTCGTAATTCACCCCTCCACTTT; CDR3 protein: CASSLWQGARNSPLHF
V gene: TRBV7-5; D gene: -; clone size: medium-sized; J gene: TRBJ2-7; CDR3 DNA: TGTGCCAGAAGCTTAGGTGGCAGGGCGTCCTACGAGCAGTACTTC; CDR3 protein: CARSLGGRASYEQYF
V gene: TRBV19; D gene: TRBD2; clone size: -; J gene: TRBJ2-5; CDR3 DNA: TGTGCCAGTAGTTCGCGGGGGGGATGGGAGACCCAGTACTTC; CDR3 protein: CASSSRGGWETQYF
V gene: TRBV28; D gene: -; clone size: -; J gene: TRBJ2-5; CDR3 DNA: TGTGCCGGCAGTTTATTACAGGGACAGACCCAGTACTTC; CDR3 protein: CAGSLLQGQTQYF
V gene: TRBV5-4; D gene: TRBD2; clone size: -; J gene: TRBJ2-3; CDR3 DNA: TGTGCCAGCAGCTTGGGGTCTAGCGGAGATAGGGGATCCCATACGCAGTATTTT; CDR3 protein: CASSLGSSGDRGSHTQYF
V gene: TRBV3-1/TRBV3-2; D gene: TRBD2; clone size: -; J gene: TRBJ2-1; CDR3 DNA: TGTGCCAGCAGCCCCTTTGGAGCGGGAGAGGGCAATGAGCAGTTCTTC; CDR3 protein: CASSPFGAGEGNEQFF
V gene: TRBV2; D gene: -; clone size: -; J gene: TRBJ1-1; CDR3 DNA: TGTGCCAGCGGCCGGGACATAAACACTGAAGCTTTCTTT; CDR3 protein: CASGRDINTEAFF
V gene: TRBV5-1; D gene: TRBD1; clone size: -; J gene: TRBJ1-2; CDR3 DNA: TGCGCCAGCAGAACGATCGACAGGGGCTATGGCTACACCTTC; CDR3 protein: CASRTIDRGYGYTF
V gene: TRBV5-1; D gene: -; clone size: -; J gene: TRBJ2-1; CDR3 DNA: TGCGCCAGCAGCTTGTACGGCAATGAGCAGTTCTTC; CDR3 protein: CASSLYGNEQFF
V gene: TRBV27; D gene: TRBD1; clone size: -; J gene: TRBJ1-6; CDR3 DNA: TGTGCCAGTCCCGACCGGGACAGAGATTCACCCCTCCACTTT; CDR3 protein: CASPDRDRDSPLHF
V gene: TRBV11-2; D gene: -; clone size: -; J gene: TRBJ1-3; CDR3 DNA: TGTGCCAGCAGCTCATGGACAGACTCTGGAAACACCATATATTTT; CDR3 protein: CASSSWTDSGNTIYF